This entry lists 21 T cell receptor beta chains sequenced from one sample in a study of shared clonotypes between healthy human individuals. Naive CD8 cells lacked CD45RO, underwent positive selection for CCR7 and left out terminally differentiated effector memory CD45RA+ cells. This table comes from immunoSEQ multiplex PCR, and its TCRdb copy is limited to in-frame clones, with some not included. The sample has approximately 840,000 clones, about 96% seen once. The source material was naive CD8+ T cells sorted from blood. These receptors all stem from a man aged 30 to 39 in good health.

The V gene is TRBV10-3, the J gene TRBJ1-5, with a weak D call TRBD1 (5 bases). CDR3 length: 11 amino acids. Germline loops: CDR1 ENHRY, CDR2 SYGVKD. The ends were cut back, 11 bases at V and 7 bases at J, with 12 bases in the middle. The CDR3 DNA reads as TGTGCCGAGAGTGGGGCACAGCCCCAGCATTTT. Protein product: CAESGAQPQHF.

This chain connects TRBV5-1 to TRBJ2-1; D is undetermined. V lost 0 bases, J lost 0 bases, and 10 bases lay in between. The CDR3 runs to 16 residues. From germline, CDR1 is SGHRS and CDR2 YFSETQ. The CDR3 is CASSLGYGSSYNEQFF. The CDR3 region has the DNA TGCGCCAGCAGCTTGGGGTACGGAAGCTCCTACAATGAGCAGTTCTTC. The whole variable domain, filled in from reference TRBV5-1 and TRBJ2-1, reads KAGVTQTPRYLIKTRGQQVTLSCSPISGHRSVSWYQQTPGQGLQFLFEYFSETQRNKGNFPGRFSGRQFSNSRSEMNVSTLELGDSALYLCASSLGYGSSYNEQFFGPGTRLTVL.

The rearrangement links TRBV27 to TRBJ2-1; no clear D. The CDR3 is 12 amino acids. Germline CDR1 reads MNHEY; CDR2 reads SMNVEV (reference sequence). V lost 7 bases to trimming and J lost 5 bases, with 9 bases between them. The CDR3 here is CASTLKDNEQFF. The CDR3 DNA reads as TGTGCCAGCACCCTCAAAGACAATGAGCAGTTCTTC.

This chain connects TRBV11-3 to TRBJ2-5; 7 bases are shared with TRBD1. Germline trimming cut 5 bases from V and 1 base from J; bases unmatched to any gene: 4. Germline CDR1 SGHNT, CDR2 YENEEA. The CDR3 consists of 14 residues. The CDR3 sequence: CASSPRDSQETQYF. The CDR3 DNA follows: TGTGCCAGCAGCCCCCGGGACAGCCAAGAGACCCAGTACTTC.

For the CDR3, the DNA is TGTGCCAGCAGAGGGTCGCCTGAGGATGAAAAACTGTTTTTT. As protein: CASRGSPEDEKLFF. The rearrangement uses TRBV2 and TRBJ1-4; D ambiguous. Trimming took off 6 bases at V and 6 bases at J, with 14 bases between the two ends. The CDR3 covers 14 residues. Looked up from germline, CDR1 is SNHLY and CDR2 is FYNNEI.

This clone has a single count. DNA for the CDR3: TGTGCCATCACTCGGGACAGGGTTGCCGAGGGGGTTAGCACAGATACGCAGTATTTT. Encoded protein: CAITRDRVAEGVSTDTQYF. The chain links TRBV10-3 to TRBJ2-3; 9 bases are shared with TRBD1. This CDR3 contains 19 residues. Germline loops: CDR1 ENHRY, CDR2 SYGVKD. The ends lost 7 bases at V and 0 bases at J; junction bases unmatched: 17.

CDR3 amino acids: CATKARGRSYEQYF. The CDR3 DNA reads TGTGCCACCAAGGCCCGGGGTCGATCCTACGAGCAGTACTTC. The gene calls are TRBV27 and TRBJ2-7; weak D call: TRBD2 (5 bases). Germline CDR1 reads MNHEY; CDR2 reads SMNVEV (reference sequence). V lost 10 bases and J 1 base, leaving 17 bases between the germline ends. There are 14 residues in the CDR3.

The rearrangement joins TRBV5-6 to TRBJ2-7; no clear D. This CDR3 contains 14 residues. CDR1 is SGHDT and CDR2 is YYEEEE in the germline V gene. The V gene lost 2 bases and the J gene lost 2 bases, with 11 bases spanning the gap. CDR3 sequence (DNA): TGTGCCAGCAGCTTTCAGATCTTGGCCTACGAGCAGTACTTC. Protein sequence: CASSFQILAYEQYF.

V gene TRBV14 combines with J gene TRBJ2-1, with TRBD2 matching 14 bases. Germline loops: CDR1 SGHDN, CDR2 FVKESK. V dropped 3 bases and J dropped 8; count of bases not matched to a gene: 0. The CDR3 is 14 amino acids. CDR3 bases: TGTGCCAGCAGCCAGGGACTAGCGGGAGATGAGCAGTTCTTC. This translates into CASSQGLAGDEQFF.

The rearrangement joins TRBV7-9 to TRBJ2-1; TRBD1 aligns across 9 bases. The junction had 15 bases not matched to a gene; V was cut back by 4 bases and J by 5 bases. Germline CDR1 SEHNR, CDR2 FQNEAQ (reference sequence). This CDR3 comprises 18 residues. The CDR3 loop reads CASSSPISTGGRDNEQFF. CDR3 DNA sequence: TGTGCCAGCAGCTCCCCAATCTCTACAGGGGGCAGGGACAATGAGCAGTTCTTC.

In this sample, this clone turned up once. This sequence joins TRBV7-8 and TRBJ1-1, with 10 bases identical to TRBD1. Germline V CDR1 and CDR2: SGHVS, FQNEAQ. V shed 3 bases and J 7 bases; nucleotides not matched to a gene: 5. The CDR3 loop spans 14 amino acids. CDR3 sequence: CASSLTGGGNEAFF. CDR3 in DNA: TGTGCCAGCAGCTTGACAGGGGGCGGGAATGAAGCTTTCTTT.

The V and J genes are TRBV27 and TRBJ2-7, with D unresolved. The germline V gene encodes CDR1 MNHEY and CDR2 SMNVEV (reference sequence). The V and J ends lost 7 bases and 0 bases respectively, with 13 bases between them. The CDR3 extends over 14 amino acids. CDR3 DNA: TGTGCCAGCACGTCGACTGCGAGCTCCTACGAGCAGTACTTC. Translation: CASTSTASSYEQYF.

This clone was recorded only once. This rearrangement joins TRBV7-9 to TRBJ2-1; D gene ambiguous. The CDR3 covers 16 residues. Trimming shortened V by 1 base and J by 9 bases, and 19 bases separated the two germline ends. Germline V lookup: CDR1 SEHNR, CDR2 FQNEAQ (reference sequence). CDR3 protein: CASSLEPASGTGEQFF. The CDR3 DNA sequence: TGTGCCAGCAGCTTAGAACCGGCTTCCGGTACTGGTGAGCAGTTCTTC.

The chain carries TRBV7-3 and TRBJ2-5; a possible D gene is TRBD2 (5 bases). This CDR3 comprises 14 residues. V lost 5 bases to trimming and J lost 1 base, with 11 bases between them. Per germline, CDR1 SGHTA and CDR2 FQGTGA. CDR3 in amino acids: CASSQEGRQETQYF. The CDR3 nucleotides read TGTGCCAGCAGCCAAGAGGGCCGCCAAGAGACCCAGTACTTC. The whole variable domain, remainder taken from reference TRBV7-3 and TRBJ2-5, is GAGVSQTPSNKVTEKGKYVELRCDPISGHTALYWYRQSLGQGPEFLIYFQGTGAADDSGLPNDRFFAVRPEGSVSTLKIQRTERGDSAVYLCASSQEGRQETQYFGPGTRLLVL.

The chain combines TRBV7-9 with TRBJ2-7; TRBD1 aligns across 7 bases. Germline values: CDR1 SEHNR, CDR2 FQNEAQ (reference sequence). Germline trimming cut 0 bases from V and 3 bases from J; bases unmatched to any gene: 5. CDR3 length equals 15 residues. The CDR3 reads CASSLAPQGDYEQYF. The DNA for the CDR3 is TGTGCCAGCAGCTTAGCCCCCCAGGGGGACTACGAGCAGTACTTC.

This rearrangement joins TRBV29-1 to TRBJ2-1; 11 bases are a match to TRBD2. The germline CDR1 and CDR2 sequences are SQVTM and ANQGSEA. V shed 5 bases, J shed 7 bases, and the junction held 4 bases outside the gene matches. CDR3 length equals 13 residues. CDR3 protein: CSVMGLAENEQFF. The CDR3 nucleotides are TGCAGCGTTATGGGACTAGCGGAAAATGAGCAGTTCTTC.

The rearrangement uses TRBV2 and TRBJ1-5; no clear D gene. Trimming removed 4 bases at V and 3 bases at J, with 13 bases between. This CDR3 spans 15 amino acids. The germline gives CDR1 SNHLY, CDR2 FYNNEI. In DNA form, the CDR3 reads TGTGCCAGCAGTGTGGCCGCGATGCACAATCAGCCCCAGCATTTT. Translating gives CASSVAAMHNQPQHF.

This rearrangement joins TRBV29-1 to TRBJ2-7, with a tentative D call TRBD1 (5 bases). This CDR3 region has 14 residues. V gave up 0 bases and J gave up 4 bases, with 13 bases separating them. The V gene's germline CDR1 is SQVTM and CDR2 ANQGSEA. Written as DNA, the CDR3 is TGCAGCGTTGAAGATGGGGCAGACATTTACGAGCAGTACTTC. Translating gives CSVEDGADIYEQYF.

The genes are TRBV19 and TRBJ1-5; D gene ambiguous. The CDR3 has 16 amino acids. The V end was cut by 2 bases, the J end by 3 bases, with 14 bases between. Germline CDR1 reads LNHDA; CDR2 reads SQIVND (reference sequence). CDR3 residues: CASSIIGSLNNQPQHF. The CDR3 bases are TGTGCCAGTAGTATAATAGGCAGCCTGAACAATCAGCCCCAGCATTTT.

The table lists this clone with a count of one. This chain connects TRBV27 to TRBJ1-2; D may be TRBD1 (6 bases). CDR1 and CDR2 (germline): MNHEY, SMNVEV (reference sequence). Trimming left V 3 bases short and J 7 bases short, with 12 bases between. The CDR3 contains 13 residues. The CDR3 DNA is TGTGCCAGCAGTTTTGGGGGGGCGGCTGGCTACACCTTC. This translates into CASSFGGAAGYTF.

This clone was seen once. The CDR3 nucleotides are TGTGCCAGCAGGTTCCAGGGTGGAGTTAACTATGGCTACACCTTC. Translation gives CASRFQGGVNYGYTF. The chain has TRBV2 and TRBJ1-2, with D possibly being TRBD1 (5 bases). There are 15 residues in the CDR3. V lost 6 bases, J lost 1 base, and 15 bases lay in between. Looked up from germline, CDR1 is SNHLY and CDR2 is FYNNEI.